This T cell receptor beta chain comes out of a study of shared clonotypes between healthy human individuals. Overall study findings and caveats: Naive CD4 clonotypes were shared across several donors at roughly 5%.

The germline V gene encodes CDR1 SEHNR and CDR2 FQNEAQ (reference sequence). CDR3 length equals 13 residues. J was trimmed by 1 base and V by 6 bases; bases with no gene match: 3. A word on this clone: The antigen is unknown. A much larger clone lies a single base off, so this may be a read error. Other DNA sequences in the same sample also yield this CDR3.

The protocol was immunoSEQ multiplex PCR, while the TCRdb copy is restricted to in-frame clones and leaves out a portion. The table has about 2.2 million clones, about 94% seen once; the top ten hold over 1.5%. As defined, naive CD8 cells were CD45RO-negative and positively selected for CCR7, with terminally differentiated effector memory CD45RA+ cells excluded. Each of the donors was a healthy adult who was HIV-negative and had not had a recent acute infection or vaccination. Material: naive CD8+ T cells from PBMCs. The sequence derives from a man aged 18 to 29 in good health. Some clones in this sample may be carry-over from other donors' samples. The rearrangement links TRBV7-9 to TRBJ2-7, with TRBD1 matching over 7 bases. CDR3 loop: CASSWGQSYEQYF. CDR3 DNA: TGTGCCAGCAGTTGGGGACAGTCCTACGAGCAGTACTTC. Drawing the rest from reference TRBV7-9 and TRBJ2-7, the complete variable domain is DTGVSQNPRHKITKRGQNVTFRCDPISEHNRLYWYRQTLGQGPEFLTYFQNEAQLEKSRLLSDRFSAERPKGSFSTLEIQRTEQGDSAMYLCASSWGQSYEQYFGPGTRLTVT.